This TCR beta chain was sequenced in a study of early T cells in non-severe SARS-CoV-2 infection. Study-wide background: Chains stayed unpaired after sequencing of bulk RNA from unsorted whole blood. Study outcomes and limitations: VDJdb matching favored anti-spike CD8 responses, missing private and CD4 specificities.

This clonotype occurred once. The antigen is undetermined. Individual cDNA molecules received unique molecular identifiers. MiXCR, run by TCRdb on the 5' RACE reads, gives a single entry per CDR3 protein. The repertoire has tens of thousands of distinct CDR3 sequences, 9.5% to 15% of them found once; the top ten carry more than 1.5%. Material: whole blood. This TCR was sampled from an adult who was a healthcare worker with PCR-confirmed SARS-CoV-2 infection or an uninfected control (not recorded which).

For the CDR3, the DNA is TGCGCCAGCAGCGCCAGGGTTAGAGACACTGAAGCTTTCTTT. Protein sequence: CASSARVRDTEAFF. The chain links TRBV4-3 to TRBJ1-1, with D possibly being TRBD1 (5 bases). The CDR3 has 14 residues. V gave up 5 bases and J gave up 3 bases, with 13 bases separating them. Germline V gene sequence: CDR1 LGHNA, CDR2 YSLEER.